Listed here are 24 T cell receptor beta chains from one sample, sequenced in a study of spatial heterogeneity in lung cancer. Findings of the study overall: For expanded intratumoral alpha and beta TCRs, counts tracked tumor mutation counts.

Via MiXCR, TCRdb re-called the 5' RACE reads, giving one row per CDR3 protein. The sample contains several thousand distinct CDR3 sequences, 8% to 10% of which appear only once. Their target antigens are unknown. The sample's time point: sample taken at primary tumor resection. Sequenced here: lung tumor tissue, sampled at surgery. Receptors were obtained from a male donor with early-stage non-small cell lung cancer.

This sequence joins TRBV7-8 and TRBJ2-2; TRBD2 aligns across 12 bases. V lost 5 bases, J lost 5 bases, and 3 bases stayed unmatched. The CDR3 loop spans 15 amino acids. The germline V gene encodes CDR1 SGHVS and CDR2 FQNEAQ. As DNA, the CDR3 is TGTGCCAGCAGCCCCGGACTAGCGGGGACCGGGGAGCTGTTTTTT. Amino acid sequence: CASSPGLAGTGELFF.

Many counts were recorded for this clonotype. The chain links TRBV30 to TRBJ2-3, with TRBD2 as a possible D gene (5 bases). With 2 bases removed from V and 2 bases from J, the gap between germline ends came to 14 bases. Germline V gives CDR1 GTSNPN, CDR2 SVGIG (reference sequence). There are 15 residues in the CDR3. CDR3 sequence reads: CAWSRPLALTDTQYF. Written as DNA, the CDR3 is TGTGCCTGGAGTCGCCCGCTAGCCCTCACAGATACGCAGTATTTT.

This clonotype was counted only a few times. The CDR3 region has the DNA TGTGCCAGCAGTTACTCGCTTAACTATGGCTACACCTTC. This encodes CASSYSLNYGYTF. The V call is TRBV6-2 or TRBV6-3, the J call TRBJ1-2, with D uncertain. Trimming took 0 bases from V and 1 from J, leaving 3 bases between them. Germline V gene lookup returns CDR1 MNHEY and CDR2 SVGEGT. The CDR3 loop spans 13 amino acids.

This clonotype rates as medium-sized. The V gene is TRBV28, the J gene TRBJ2-1; 11 positions match TRBD1. CDR1 and CDR2 (germline): MDHEN, SYDVKM. Losses at the gene ends were 4 bases for V and 5 bases for J; bases not matched to a gene: 1. This CDR3 is 14 amino acids long. The CDR3 region is CASSWTGGNNEQFF. The CDR3 DNA reads as TGTGCCAGCAGTTGGACAGGGGGCAACAATGAGCAGTTCTTC.

This clonotype was counted ten times or more. The V and J genes are TRBV27 and TRBJ2-3, with TRBD2 matching 11 bases. The CDR3 loop spans 18 amino acids. Germline CDR1 and CDR2: MNHEY and SMNVEV (reference sequence). The trim removed 3 bases at V and 0 bases at J, leaving 8 bases unmatched. The CDR3 sequence: CASSFMASGRPSTDTQYF. Written as DNA, the CDR3 is TGTGCCAGCAGTTTTATGGCTAGCGGGAGGCCGAGCACAGATACGCAGTATTTT.

This clonotype counts as medium-sized. The V gene is TRBV2, the J gene TRBJ2-1; no reliable D call. Germline CDR1 reads SNHLY; CDR2 reads FYNNEI. V was cut by 1 base and J by 6 bases, with 7 bases left in between. CDR3 length: 13 amino acids. CDR3 residues: CASSEGVPNEQFF. CDR3 DNA sequence: TGTGCCAGCAGTGAAGGGGTTCCCAATGAGCAGTTCTTC.

This clonotype was counted a few times. This chain connects TRBV11-2 to TRBJ2-2, with D unclear. This CDR3 spans 15 amino acids. Looked up from germline, CDR1 is SGHAT and CDR2 is FQNNGV. V was cut by 1 base and J by 3 bases, with 9 bases left in between. Written as DNA, the CDR3 is TGTGCCAGCAGCTTAGTGGAAAGGTACACCGGGGAGCTGTTTTTT. It encodes CASSLVERYTGELFF.

By sample fraction, this clonotype is medium-sized. The chain links TRBV7-2 to TRBJ2-5; D unresolved. CDR3 length: 11 residues. Trimming left V 5 bases short and J 7 bases short, with 8 bases between. CDR1 is SGHTA and CDR2 is FQGNSA in the germline V gene. The DNA of the CDR3 is TGTGCCAGCAGCCTACCGGGGACCCAGTACTTC. It codes for CASSLPGTQYF.

This clonotype appeared a few times. The J gene is TRBJ2-7, the V gene TRBV6-1; D may be TRBD1 (7 bases). The CDR3 contains 15 residues. Germline loops: CDR1 MNHNS, CDR2 SASEGT. The V and J ends lost 2 bases and 5 bases respectively, with 16 bases between them. CDR3 bases: TGTGCCAGCAGTGAAAAGACAGGGAGGTCCCACGAGCAGTACTTC. Translated, it gives CASSEKTGRSHEQYF.

The rearrangement links TRBV2 to TRBJ2-5; maybe TRBD1 (6 bases). The CDR3 spans 16 residues. Between the trimmed V and J ends, which lost 4 bases and 0 bases, there was a span of 15 bases. In germline, CDR1 is SNHLY, CDR2 FYNNEI. The CDR3 region is CASSGEGHLYQETQYF. The CDR3 bases are TGTGCCAGCAGTGGAGAGGGACATTTGTACCAAGAGACCCAGTACTTC.

Ten or more counts support this clonotype. The V call is TRBV30, the J call TRBJ2-5, with 14 nucleotides matching TRBD2. The CDR3 loop spans 15 amino acids. With V trimmed by 1 base and J by 5 bases, 3 bases remained unmatched. CDR1 is GTSNPN, CDR2 SVGIG, per germline (reference sequence). The CDR3 DNA sequence: TGTGCCTGGAGTGGACTAGCGGGAGGGCGTGAGACCCAGTACTTC. Translation: CAWSGLAGGRETQYF.

This clonotype counts as medium-sized (0.01 to 0.1%). J is TRBJ1-2 and V is TRBV11-2, with D tentatively TRBD1 (6 bases). This CDR3 is 15 amino acids long. Germline CDR1 and CDR2: SGHAT and FQNNGV. V lost 3 bases to trimming and J lost 1 base, with 12 bases between them. The CDR3, as DNA: TGTGCCAGCAGCTTTGGGACACCGATTAACTATGGCTACACCTTC. Encoded protein: CASSFGTPINYGYTF.

This clonotype is medium-sized. The CDR3 reads CASSEGPDGQPQHF. The DNA for the CDR3 is TGTGCCAGCAGTGAAGGGCCCGACGGACAGCCCCAGCATTTT. V usage is TRBV6-1 and J usage is TRBJ1-5; D uncertain. Germline CDR1 and CDR2: MNHNS and SASEGT. The V end was cut by 1 base, the J end by 7 bases, with 11 bases between. The CDR3 runs 14 residues.

This clonotype is termed medium-sized. The genes are TRBV20-1 and TRBJ2-7, with D possibly TRBD2 on 6 matching bases. CDR3 length: 14 residues. Germline lookup yields CDR1 DFQATT and CDR2 SNEGSKA (reference sequence). V was clipped by 0 bases and J by 0 bases, with 9 bases between them. For the CDR3, the DNA is TGCAGTGCTAGAGATCCCGGGGGCTCCTACGAGCAGTACTTC. Protein: CSARDPGGSYEQYF.

This clonotype is medium-sized within its sample. The genes are TRBV30 and TRBJ1-5; D gene uncertain. Germline CDR1 GTSNPN, CDR2 SVGIG (reference sequence). The length of the CDR3 is 13 residues. The V gene lost 0 bases and the J gene lost 2 bases, with 5 bases spanning the gap. The CDR3 loop reads CAWSVTGNQPQHF. CDR3 nucleotide sequence: TGTGCCTGGAGTGTTACTGGCAATCAGCCCCAGCATTTT.

This clonotype is termed large. The rearrangement uses TRBV7-3 and TRBJ2-7; D might be TRBD2 (5 bases). CDR3 length: 15 amino acids. Germline values: CDR1 SGHTA, CDR2 FQGTGA. V was pared by 5 bases and J by 4 bases, with 18 bases between. Here the CDR3 reads CASSPRPAGAYEQYF. The CDR3 nucleotides read TGTGCCAGCAGCCCGCGGCCGGCGGGCGCTTACGAGCAGTACTTC.

By share, this clonotype counts as medium-sized. V gene TRBV6-2 or TRBV6-3 combines with J gene TRBJ2-5; D gene uncertain. The CDR3 has 14 residues. Germline CDR1 reads MNHEY; CDR2 reads SVGEGT. V lost 6 bases to trimming and J lost 5 bases, with 16 bases between them. CDR3 DNA sequence: TGTGCCAGCAGAGGGATAAGTCTGCTGGAGACCCAGTACTTC. Translating gives CASRGISLLETQYF.

This clonotype occurred a few times. The chain employs TRBV5-1 and TRBJ2-1, with D possibly being TRBD2 (5 bases). CDR3 size: 15 residues. CDR1 is SGHRS and CDR2 is YFSETQ in the germline V gene. V was clipped by 0 bases and J by 6 bases, with 13 bases between them. The CDR3 DNA reads TGCGCCAGCAGCTTGGATTCGGGGAGAAGCAATGAGCAGTTCTTC. Translated, it gives CASSLDSGRSNEQFF. Filled out from reference TRBV5-1 and TRBJ2-1, the complete variable domain reads KAGVTQTPRYLIKTRGQQVTLSCSPISGHRSVSWYQQTPGQGLQFLFEYFSETQRNKGNFPGRFSGRQFSNSRSEMNVSTLELGDSALYLCASSLDSGRSNEQFFGPGTRLTVL.

Relative to its sample, this clonotype is medium-sized. The V and J genes are TRBV28 and TRBJ1-5; D unclear. This CDR3 region has 14 residues. Looked up from germline, CDR1 is MDHEN and CDR2 is SYDVKM. Trimming left V 2 bases short and J 6 bases short, with 11 bases between. The CDR3 nucleotides are TGTGCCAGCAGTTTAAGGACCCCGGGTCAGCCCCAGCATTTT. This codes for CASSLRTPGQPQHF.

This clonotype was detected only a few times. The J gene is TRBJ2-7, the V gene TRBV20-1; a weak D match, TRBD2 (6 bases). CDR1 and CDR2 (germline): DFQATT, SNEGSKA (reference sequence). The CDR3 has 14 residues. The V and J ends lost 4 bases and 3 bases respectively, with 16 bases between them. DNA of the CDR3: TGCAGTGCTACCCGGAGGGCCCTCAGCTACGAGCAGTACTTC. It codes for CSATRRALSYEQYF.

J is TRBJ2-3 and V is TRBV7-7; D is perhaps TRBD2 (6 bases). Per the germline V gene, CDR1 is SSHAT and CDR2 is FNYEAQ (reference sequence). The CDR3 is 13 amino acids. The CDR3 loop reads CASGRDSTDTQYF. The CDR3 DNA follows: TGTGCTAGCGGACGGGATAGCACAGATACGCAGTATTTT.

This clonotype is medium-sized within its sample. V and J are TRBV6-4 and TRBJ1-4; the D gene is possibly TRBD1 (5 bases). The CDR3 has 16 amino acids. Germline V CDR1 and CDR2: MRHNA, SNTAGT. Trimming shortened V by 3 bases and J by 6 bases, and 17 bases separated the two germline ends. The CDR3 DNA reads TGTGCCAGCAGTGAAATGGGGGAAGAGAAGGATGAAAAACTGTTTTTT. Translation: CASSEMGEEKDEKLFF.

By its share, this clonotype is medium-sized. This chain links TRBV5-1 with TRBJ2-5, with D uncertain. CDR1 and CDR2 from the germline V gene are SGHRS and YFSETQ. The V and J ends lost 4 bases and 1 base respectively, with 14 bases between them. The CDR3 consists of 15 residues. The DNA of the CDR3 is TGCGCCAGCAGCCCTGGTCAGGCTAGCCAAGAGACCCAGTACTTC. Translating it yields CASSPGQASQETQYF.

This clonotype was seen many times. The rearrangement joins TRBV6-5 to TRBJ1-1; D might be TRBD1 (6 bases). Per germline, CDR1 MNHEY and CDR2 SVGAGI. The CDR3 is made up of 13 amino acids. V was pared by 6 bases and J by 2 bases, with 10 bases between. The CDR3 reads CASRNRENTEAFF. The CDR3 region has the DNA TGTGCCAGCAGAAACAGGGAAAACACTGAAGCTTTCTTT.